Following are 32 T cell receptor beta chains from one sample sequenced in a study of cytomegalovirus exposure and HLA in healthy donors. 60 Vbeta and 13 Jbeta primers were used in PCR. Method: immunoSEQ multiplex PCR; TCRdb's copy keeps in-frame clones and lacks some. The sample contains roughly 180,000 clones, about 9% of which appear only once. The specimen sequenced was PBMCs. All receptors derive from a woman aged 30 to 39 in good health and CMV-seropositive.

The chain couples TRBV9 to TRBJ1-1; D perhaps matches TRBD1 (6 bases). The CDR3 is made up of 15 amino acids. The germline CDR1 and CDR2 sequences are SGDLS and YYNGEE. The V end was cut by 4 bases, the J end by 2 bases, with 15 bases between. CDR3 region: CASSRGGEGNTEAFF. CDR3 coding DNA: TGTGCCAGCAGCCGAGGGGGTGAGGGTAACACTGAAGCTTTCTTT. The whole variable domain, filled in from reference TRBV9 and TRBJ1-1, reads DSGVTQTPKHLITATGQRVTLRCSPRSGDLSVYWYQQSLDQGLQFLIQYYNGEERAKGNILERFSAQQFPDLHSELNLSSLELGDSALYFCASSRGGEGNTEAFFGQGTRLTVV.

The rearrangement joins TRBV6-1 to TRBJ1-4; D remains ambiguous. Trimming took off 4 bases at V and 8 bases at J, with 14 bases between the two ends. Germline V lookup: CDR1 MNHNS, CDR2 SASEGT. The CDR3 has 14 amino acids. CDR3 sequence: CASSAPGIPEKLFF. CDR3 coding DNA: TGTGCCAGCAGTGCCCCGGGTATACCGGAAAAACTGTTTTTT.

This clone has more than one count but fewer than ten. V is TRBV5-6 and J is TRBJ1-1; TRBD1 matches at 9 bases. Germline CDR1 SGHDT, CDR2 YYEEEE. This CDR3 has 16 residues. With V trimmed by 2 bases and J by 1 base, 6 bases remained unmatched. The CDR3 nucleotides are TGTGCCAGCAGCTTCCCGGGACAGGGAACGAACACTGAAGCTTTCTTT. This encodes CASSFPGQGTNTEAFF.

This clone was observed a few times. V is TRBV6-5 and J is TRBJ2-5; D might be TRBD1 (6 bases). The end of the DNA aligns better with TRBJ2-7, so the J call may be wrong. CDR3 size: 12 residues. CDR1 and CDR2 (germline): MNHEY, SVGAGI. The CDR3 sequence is CASSIRGNEQYF. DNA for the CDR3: TGTGCCAGCAGCATAAGGGGGAACGAGCAGTACTTC.

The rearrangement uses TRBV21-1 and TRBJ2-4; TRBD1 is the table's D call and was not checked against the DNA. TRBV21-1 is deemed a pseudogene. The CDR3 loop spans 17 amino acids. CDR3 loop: CASSKVQFLLAKNIQYF. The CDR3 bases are TGTGCCAGCAGCAAAGTACAGTTCCTTCTAGCCAAAAACATTCAGTACTTC.

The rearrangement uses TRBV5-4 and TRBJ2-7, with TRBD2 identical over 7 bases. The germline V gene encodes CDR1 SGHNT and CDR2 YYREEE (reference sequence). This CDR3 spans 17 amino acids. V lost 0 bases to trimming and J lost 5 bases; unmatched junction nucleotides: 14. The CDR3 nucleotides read TGTGCCAGCAGCTTGGCTTTATGGGGCGGGAGCCGCCACGAGCAGTACTTC. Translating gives CASSLALWGGSRHEQYF.

CDR3 region: CASSSQRLAGANEQFF. The CDR3 nucleotides read TGTGCCAGCAGCTCCCAAAGACTAGCGGGAGCCAATGAGCAGTTCTTC. The chain combines TRBV7-9 with TRBJ2-1; 12 bases match TRBD2. Germline values: CDR1 SEHNR, CDR2 FQNEAQ (reference sequence). The CDR3 covers 16 residues. V shed 4 bases and J 6 bases; nucleotides not matched to a gene: 7.

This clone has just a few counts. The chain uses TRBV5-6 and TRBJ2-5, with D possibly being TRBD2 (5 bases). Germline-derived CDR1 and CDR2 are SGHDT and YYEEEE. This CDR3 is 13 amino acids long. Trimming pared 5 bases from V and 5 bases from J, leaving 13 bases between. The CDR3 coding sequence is TGTGCCAGCAGTTACCTGGGCGGGGAGACCCAGTACTTC. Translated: CASSYLGGETQYF.

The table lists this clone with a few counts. This CDR3 is CASSPRGGRGTGELFF. DNA of the CDR3: TGTGCCAGCTCACCCCGCGGTGGCAGGGGGACCGGGGAGCTGTTTTTT. The V call is TRBV18, the J call TRBJ2-2; 7 nucleotides match TRBD1. The length of the CDR3 is 16 residues. Germline values: CDR1 KGHSH, CDR2 LQKENI. The V and J ends lost 3 bases and 5 bases, in that order; junction bases with no gene match: 9.

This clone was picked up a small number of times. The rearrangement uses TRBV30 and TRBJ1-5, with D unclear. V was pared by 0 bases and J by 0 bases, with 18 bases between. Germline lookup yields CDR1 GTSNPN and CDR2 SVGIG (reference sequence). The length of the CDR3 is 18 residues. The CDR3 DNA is TGTGCCTGGAGTGTTAAGTTCCAGAGACATAATAGCAATCAGCCCCAGCATTTT. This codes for CAWSVKFQRHNSNQPQHF.

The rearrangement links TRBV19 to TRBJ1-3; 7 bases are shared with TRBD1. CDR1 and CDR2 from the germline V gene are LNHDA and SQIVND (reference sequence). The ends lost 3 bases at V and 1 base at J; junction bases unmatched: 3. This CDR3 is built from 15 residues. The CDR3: CASSIGTASGNTIYF. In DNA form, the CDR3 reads TGTGCCAGTAGTATTGGGACAGCTTCTGGAAACACCATATATTTT.

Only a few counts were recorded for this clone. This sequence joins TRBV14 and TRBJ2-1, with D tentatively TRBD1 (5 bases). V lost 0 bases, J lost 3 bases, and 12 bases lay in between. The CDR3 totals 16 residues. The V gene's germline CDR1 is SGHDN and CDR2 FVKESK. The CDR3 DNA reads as TGTGCCAGCAGCCAAGATGCAGGGTTGTTCTACAATGAGCAGTTCTTC. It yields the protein CASSQDAGLFYNEQFF.

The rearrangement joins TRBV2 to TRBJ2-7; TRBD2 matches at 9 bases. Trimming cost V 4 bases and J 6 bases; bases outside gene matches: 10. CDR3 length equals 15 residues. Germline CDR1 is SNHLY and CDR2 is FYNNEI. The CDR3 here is CASSGGSSGSGEQYF. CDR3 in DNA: TGTGCCAGCAGTGGCGGTAGTAGCGGGAGCGGCGAGCAGTACTTC.

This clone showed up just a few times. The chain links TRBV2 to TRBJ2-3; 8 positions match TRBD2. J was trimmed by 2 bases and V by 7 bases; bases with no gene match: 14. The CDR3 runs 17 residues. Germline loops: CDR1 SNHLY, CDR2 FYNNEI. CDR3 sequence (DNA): TGTGCCAGCACACGGACTAGCCGCCCAGAGGACACAGATACGCAGTATTTT. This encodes CASTRTSRPEDTDTQYF.

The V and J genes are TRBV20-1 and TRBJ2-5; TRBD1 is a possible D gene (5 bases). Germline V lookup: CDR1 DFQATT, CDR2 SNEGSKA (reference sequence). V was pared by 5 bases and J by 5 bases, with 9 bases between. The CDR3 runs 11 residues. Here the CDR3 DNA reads TGCAGTGCTGAACCAGGGGAGACCCAGTACTTC. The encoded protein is CSAEPGETQYF.

CDR3 amino acids: CASGKQRFGIETQYF. As DNA, the CDR3 is TGTGCCAGCGGGAAACAGCGATTCGGGATAGAGACCCAGTACTTC. The rearrangement joins TRBV2 to TRBJ2-5; D perhaps matches TRBD2 (5 bases). The CDR3 sequence is 15 residues long. Germline V gives CDR1 SNHLY, CDR2 FYNNEI. Trimming stripped 8 bases from V and 4 bases from J, with 20 bases between.

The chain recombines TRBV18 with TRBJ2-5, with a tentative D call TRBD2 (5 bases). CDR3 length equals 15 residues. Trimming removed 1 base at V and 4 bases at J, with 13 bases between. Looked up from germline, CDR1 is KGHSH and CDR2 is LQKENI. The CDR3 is CASSPRLAAGETQYF. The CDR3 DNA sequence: TGTGCCAGCTCACCACGCCTAGCAGCTGGAGAGACCCAGTACTTC.

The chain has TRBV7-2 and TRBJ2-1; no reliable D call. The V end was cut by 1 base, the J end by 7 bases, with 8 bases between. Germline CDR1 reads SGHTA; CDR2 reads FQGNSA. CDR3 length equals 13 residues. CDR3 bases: TGTGCCAGCAGCTTAGAAGCCGAGAATGAGCAGTTCTTC. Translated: CASSLEAENEQFF.

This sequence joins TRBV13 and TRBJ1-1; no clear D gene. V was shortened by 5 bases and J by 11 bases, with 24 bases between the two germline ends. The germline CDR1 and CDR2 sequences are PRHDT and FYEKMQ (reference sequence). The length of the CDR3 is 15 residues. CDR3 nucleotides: TGTGCCAGCAGCGAAAGAGCCGGAGGGCAATTATCGGCTTTCTTT. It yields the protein CASSERAGGQLSAFF.

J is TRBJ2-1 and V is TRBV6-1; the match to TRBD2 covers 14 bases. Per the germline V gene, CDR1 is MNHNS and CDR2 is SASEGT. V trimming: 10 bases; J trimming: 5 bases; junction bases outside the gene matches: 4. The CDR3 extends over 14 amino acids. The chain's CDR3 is CATSGLAGDNEQFF. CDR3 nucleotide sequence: TGTGCCACCTCGGGACTAGCGGGAGACAATGAGCAGTTCTTC.

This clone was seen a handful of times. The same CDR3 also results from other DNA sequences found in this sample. Here the CDR3 DNA reads TGTGCCAGCAGATCCTCAGGGGGCACTGAAGCTTTCTTT. This gives the protein CASRSSGGTEAFF. J is TRBJ1-1 and V is TRBV2; 7 nucleotides match TRBD1. In germline, CDR1 is SNHLY, CDR2 FYNNEI. The length of the CDR3 is 13 residues. V shed 6 bases and J 4 bases; nucleotides not matched to a gene: 5.

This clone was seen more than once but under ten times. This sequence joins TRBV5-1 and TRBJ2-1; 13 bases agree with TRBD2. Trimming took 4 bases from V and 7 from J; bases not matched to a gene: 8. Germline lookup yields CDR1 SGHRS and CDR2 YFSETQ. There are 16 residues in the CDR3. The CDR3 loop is CASSPTGLAGRNEQFF. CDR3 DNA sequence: TGCGCCAGCAGCCCGACGGGACTAGCGGGGAGGAATGAGCAGTTCTTC.

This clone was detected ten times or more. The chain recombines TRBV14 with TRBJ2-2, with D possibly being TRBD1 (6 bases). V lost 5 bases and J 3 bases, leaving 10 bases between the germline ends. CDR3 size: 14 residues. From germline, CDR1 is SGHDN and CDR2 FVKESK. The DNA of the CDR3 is TGTGCCAGCAGCTTGGACAGATACACCGGGGAGCTGTTTTTT. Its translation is CASSLDRYTGELFF.

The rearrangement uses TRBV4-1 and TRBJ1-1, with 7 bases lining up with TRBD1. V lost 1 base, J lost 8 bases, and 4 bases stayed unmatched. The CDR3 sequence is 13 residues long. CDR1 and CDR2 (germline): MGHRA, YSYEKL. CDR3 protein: CASSQADREEAFF. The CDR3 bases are TGCGCCAGCAGCCAAGCTGACAGGGAGGAAGCTTTCTTT.

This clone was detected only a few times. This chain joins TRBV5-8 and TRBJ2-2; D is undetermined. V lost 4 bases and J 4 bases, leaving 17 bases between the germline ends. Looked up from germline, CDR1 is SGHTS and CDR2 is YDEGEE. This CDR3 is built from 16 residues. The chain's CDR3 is CASSLIFRYGTGELFF. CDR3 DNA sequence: TGTGCCAGCAGCCTCATTTTCCGATACGGCACCGGGGAGCTGTTTTTT.

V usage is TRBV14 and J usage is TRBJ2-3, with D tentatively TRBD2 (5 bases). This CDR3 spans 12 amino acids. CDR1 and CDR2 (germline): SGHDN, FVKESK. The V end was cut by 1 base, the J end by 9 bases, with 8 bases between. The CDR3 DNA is TGTGCCAGCAGCCAAGGAGGGATCACGCAGTATTTT. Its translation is CASSQGGITQYF. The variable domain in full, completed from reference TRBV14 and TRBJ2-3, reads EAGVTQFPSHSVIEKGQTVTLRCDPISGHDNLYWYRRVMGKEIKFLLHFVKESKQDESGMPNNRFLAERTGGTYSTLKVQPAELEDSGVYFCASSQGGITQYFGPGTRLTVL.

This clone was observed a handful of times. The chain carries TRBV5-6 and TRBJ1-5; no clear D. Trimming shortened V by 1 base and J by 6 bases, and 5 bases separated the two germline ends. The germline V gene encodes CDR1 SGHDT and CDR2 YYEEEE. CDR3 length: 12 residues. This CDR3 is CASSLRSQPQHF. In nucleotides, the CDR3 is TGTGCCAGCAGCTTGAGGAGTCAGCCCCAGCATTTT.

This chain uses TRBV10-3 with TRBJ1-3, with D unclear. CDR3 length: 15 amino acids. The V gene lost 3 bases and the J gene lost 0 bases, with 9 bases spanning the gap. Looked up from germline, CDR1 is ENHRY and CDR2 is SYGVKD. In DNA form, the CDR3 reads TGTGCCATCAGTGATAGCACCTTCTCTGGAAACACCATATATTTT. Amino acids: CAISDSTFSGNTIYF.

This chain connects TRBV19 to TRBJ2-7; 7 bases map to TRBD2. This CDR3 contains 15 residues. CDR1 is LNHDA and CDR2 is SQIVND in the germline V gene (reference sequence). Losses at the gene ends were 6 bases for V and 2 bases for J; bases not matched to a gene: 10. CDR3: CASRMATGGTYEQYF. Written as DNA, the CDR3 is TGTGCCAGTAGGATGGCGACCGGGGGGACCTACGAGCAGTACTTC.

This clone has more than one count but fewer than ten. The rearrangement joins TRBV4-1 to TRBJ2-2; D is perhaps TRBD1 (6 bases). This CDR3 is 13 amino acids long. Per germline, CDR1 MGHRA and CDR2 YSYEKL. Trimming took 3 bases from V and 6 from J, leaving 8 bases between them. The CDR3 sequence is CASSHRGSGELFF. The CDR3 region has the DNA TGCGCCAGCAGCCACAGGGGTTCCGGGGAGCTGTTTTTT.

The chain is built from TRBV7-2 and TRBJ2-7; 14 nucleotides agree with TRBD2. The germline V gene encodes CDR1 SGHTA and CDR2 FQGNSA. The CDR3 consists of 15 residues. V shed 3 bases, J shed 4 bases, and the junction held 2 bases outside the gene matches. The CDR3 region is CASSFGLAGGYEQYF. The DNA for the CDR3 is TGTGCCAGCAGCTTTGGACTAGCGGGAGGATACGAGCAGTACTTC.

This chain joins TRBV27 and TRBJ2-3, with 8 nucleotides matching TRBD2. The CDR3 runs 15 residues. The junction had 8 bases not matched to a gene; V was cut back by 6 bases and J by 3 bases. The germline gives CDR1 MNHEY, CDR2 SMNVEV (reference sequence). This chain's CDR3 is CASSLMTSVTDTQYF. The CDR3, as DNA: TGTGCCAGCAGCTTGATGACTAGCGTAACAGATACGCAGTATTTT.